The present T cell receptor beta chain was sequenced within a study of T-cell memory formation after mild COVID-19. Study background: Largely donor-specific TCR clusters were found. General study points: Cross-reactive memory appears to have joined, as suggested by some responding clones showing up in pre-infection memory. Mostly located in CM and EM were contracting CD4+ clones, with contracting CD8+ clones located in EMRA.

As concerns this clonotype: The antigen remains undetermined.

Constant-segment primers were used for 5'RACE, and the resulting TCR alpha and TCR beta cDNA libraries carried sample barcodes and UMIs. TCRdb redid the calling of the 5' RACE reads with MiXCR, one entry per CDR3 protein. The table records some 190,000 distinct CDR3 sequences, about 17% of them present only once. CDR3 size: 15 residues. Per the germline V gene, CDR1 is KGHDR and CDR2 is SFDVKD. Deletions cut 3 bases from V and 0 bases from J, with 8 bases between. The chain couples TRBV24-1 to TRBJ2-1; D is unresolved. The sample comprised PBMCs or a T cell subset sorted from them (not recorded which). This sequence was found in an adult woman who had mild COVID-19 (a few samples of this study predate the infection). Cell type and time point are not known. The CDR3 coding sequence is TGTGCCACCAGTGATATAGAAAGCTCCTACAATGAGCAGTTCTTC. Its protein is CATSDIESSYNEQFF.